Below, 11 T cell receptor beta chains from the same sample are listed, as sequenced in a study of blood T cells in healthy people across ages. Alongside a J-beta primer mix, a sample-barcoded 5' primer served in a second PCR lasting about 7 to 12 cycles. TCRdb used MiXCR to reprocess the 5' RACE reads, holding one entry per CDR3 protein. The table lists more than 600,000 distinct CDR3 sequences, about 25% of them singletons. In addition, the sample was reused for a study of T cells of mothers and their children.

The sequenced sample was blood. Receptors originate from a boy younger than 18 in good health.

The sample holds a few counts of this clonotype. The chain carries TRBV29-1 and TRBJ2-5, with TRBD2 identical over 13 bases. J lost 0 bases, V lost 6 bases, and 7 bases had no gene match. The length of the CDR3 is 16 residues. From germline, CDR1 is SQVTM and CDR2 ANQGSEA. CDR3: CSVDGLAGEYQETQYF. CDR3 bases: TGCAGCGTCGATGGACTAGCGGGAGAGTACCAAGAGACCCAGTACTTC.

The chain is built from TRBV28 and TRBJ2-5, with a weak D call TRBD1 (6 bases). V lost 7 bases, J lost 6 bases, and 21 bases lay in between. CDR3 size: 15 residues. The germline V gene encodes CDR1 MDHEN and CDR2 SYDVKM. CDR3 loop: CASNSDSPLRKTQYF. In DNA, the CDR3 is TGTGCCAGCAATTCGGACAGCCCTTTACGTAAGACCCAGTACTTC. The entire variable domain, with the rest obtained from reference TRBV28 and TRBJ2-5, is as follows: DVKVTQSSRYLVKRTGEKVFLECVQDMDHENMFWYRQDPGLGLRLIYFSYDVKMKEKGDIPEGYSVSREKKERFSLILESASTNQTSMYLCASNSDSPLRKTQYFGPGTRLLVL.

The rearrangement joins TRBV7-8 to TRBJ2-2; D is undetermined. Germline CDR1 SGHVS, CDR2 FQNEAQ. Deletions cut 5 bases from V and 2 bases from J, with 18 bases between. CDR3 length equals 17 residues. The CDR3 region has the DNA TGTGCCAGCAGCAGTCCGCTTTTGGGCCCCAACACCGGGGAGCTGTTTTTT. Amino acids: CASSSPLLGPNTGELFF.

In this sample, this clonotype turned up a few times. The chain employs TRBV29-1 and TRBJ2-5; no firm D call. Germline CDR1 SQVTM, CDR2 ANQGSEA. The CDR3 is 13 amino acids. Trimming removed 6 bases from V and 2 bases from J, with 13 bases in between. In DNA, the CDR3 is TGCAGCGTGCCGTTAGAGGTTCAAGAGACCCAGTACTTC. Translation gives CSVPLEVQETQYF.

This clonotype was counted a few times. The chain carries TRBV9 and TRBJ2-1; 10 bases match TRBD2. CDR3 length: 15 residues. The V segment lost 5 bases and the J segment 8 bases; nucleotides outside the gene matches: 10. CDR1 and CDR2 (germline): SGDLS, YYNGEE. This CDR3 reads CASSISGRAVDEQFF. The CDR3 bases are TGTGCCAGCAGTATAAGCGGGAGGGCAGTAGATGAGCAGTTCTTC.

The chain is built from TRBV6-2 or TRBV6-3 and TRBJ2-1; 14 bases map to TRBD2. The CDR3 has 16 amino acids. Germline-derived CDR1 and CDR2 are MNHEY and SVGEGT. Trimming removed 5 bases from V and 9 bases from J; junction bases left unmatched: 9. DNA for the CDR3: TGTGCCAGCAGTCGCCCGGGACTAGCGGGGGATGGTGAGCAGTTCTTC. Protein sequence: CASSRPGLAGDGEQFF.

V usage is TRBV25-1 and J usage is TRBJ2-1; 7 nucleotides line up with TRBD1. V lost 5 bases, J lost 4 bases, and 8 bases stayed unmatched. The germline gives CDR1 MGHDK, CDR2 SYGVNS. This CDR3 has 15 residues. The CDR3, as DNA: TGTGCCAGCAGTCCCCCCGGGACAGTATACAATGAGCAGTTCTTC. It specifies CASSPPGTVYNEQFF.

This clonotype was recorded a few times. J is TRBJ1-6 and V is TRBV5-1; TRBD1 might be the D (6 bases). CDR1 and CDR2 (germline): SGHRS, YFSETQ. V was pared by 4 bases and J by 2 bases, with 10 bases between. This CDR3 has 15 amino acids. The CDR3 DNA sequence: TGCGCCAGCAGCGCAGGGGTTACCTATAATTCACCCCTCCACTTT. It encodes CASSAGVTYNSPLHF.

This clonotype is a singleton in its sample. Here the CDR3 omits its conserved ending phenylalanine or tryptophan, so a read error is the likely source. The chain combines TRBV6-1 with TRBJ1-1; 7 nucleotides agree with TRBD1. Germline V gene sequence: CDR1 MNHNS, CDR2 SASEGT. Trimming took 3 bases from V and 8 from J; bases not matched to a gene: 6. The CDR3 has 13 residues. The CDR3 coding sequence is TGTGCCAGCAGTGATAGTGTCAGGGGGGAAGCTTTCCTT. This translates into CASSDSVRGEAFL.

In its sample, this clonotype was seen a few times. The chain links TRBV24-1 to TRBJ2-5, with D possibly matching TRBD2 (5 bases). This CDR3 comprises 15 residues. Germline assignment: CDR1 KGHDR and CDR2 SFDVKD. V was shortened by 3 bases and J by 5 bases, with 15 bases between the two germline ends. CDR3 amino acids: CATSDTHSVVETQYF. The CDR3 bases are TGTGCCACCAGTGATACTCATAGCGTCGTCGAGACCCAGTACTTC.

This clonotype was seen a few times. The chain employs TRBV20-1 and TRBJ1-4; D perhaps matches TRBD1 (5 bases). V was cut by 0 bases and J by 3 bases, with 14 bases left in between. Germline CDR1 reads DFQATT; CDR2 reads SNEGSKA (reference sequence). The CDR3 covers 16 residues. CDR3 sequence: CSARDPQGRANEKLFF. The CDR3 DNA follows: TGCAGTGCTAGAGATCCTCAGGGAAGGGCTAATGAAAAACTGTTTTTT.